A single sample gave rise to the 6 T cell receptor beta chains below, sequenced in a study of type 1 and type 2 diabetes patients. PCR was run on genomic DNA. The TCR beta CDR3 region was amplified using 30 forward and 13 reverse primers. TCRdb reanalysed the multiplex PCR reads using MiXCR and keeps one entry per CDR3 protein. This table has under 300,000 distinct CDR3 sequences, approximately 50% appearing once. The sample was peripheral blood mononuclear cells (PBMCs). Receptor source: a man younger than 35 with type 2 diabetes.

Here the CDR3 DNA reads TGTGCCAGCAGCCCTCCGGGGGGTCTAAGGGGGCAGGCCAATGAGCAGTTCTTC. Protein: CASSPPGGLRGQANEQFF. This chain connects TRBV2 to TRBJ2-1; D possibly uses TRBD1 or TRBD2 (7 bases each). V lost 6 bases and J 6 bases, leaving 27 bases between the germline ends. This CDR3 has 18 amino acids. CDR1 SNHLY and CDR2 FYNNEI come from the germline V gene.

This clonotype has only one observation. The chain has TRBV27 and TRBJ2-1, with TRBD1 identical over 9 bases. This CDR3 comprises 15 residues. With V trimmed by 8 bases and J by 4 bases, 9 bases remained unmatched. Germline CDR1 reads MNHEY; CDR2 reads SMNVEV (reference sequence). CDR3 residues: CASGNRDRAYNEQFF. CDR3 nucleotides: TGTGCCAGCGGGAACCGGGACAGGGCTTACAATGAGCAGTTCTTC.

Ten or more counts support this clonotype. CDR3 bases: TGTGCCAGCAGCTTAGTGAGGGCCCTTATTTCTGGGGCCAACGTCCTGACTTTC. This codes for CASSLVRALISGANVLTF. The rearrangement uses TRBV7-2 and TRBJ2-6; a possible D gene is TRBD2 (5 bases). V gave up 1 base and J gave up 1 base, with 14 bases separating them. The CDR3 has 18 residues. CDR1 and CDR2 (germline): SGHTA, FQGNSA.

The chain couples TRBV19 to TRBJ2-7; D perhaps matches TRBD2 (5 bases). Trimming took off 9 bases at V and 5 bases at J, with 11 bases between the two ends. This CDR3 contains 11 residues. Germline V CDR1 and CDR2: LNHDA, SQIVND (reference sequence). CDR3 amino acids: CASGEPHEQYF. The CDR3 DNA is TGTGCCAGCGGGGAACCCCACGAGCAGTACTTC.

As to this clonotype: A read error may be the cause here, since a much bigger clone is one base away. V usage is TRBV10-1 and J usage is TRBJ2-5; D not resolved. Looked up from germline, CDR1 is WNHNN and CDR2 is SYGVQD (reference sequence). This CDR3 is 13 amino acids long. Written as DNA, the CDR3 is TGCGCCAGCTGTGAAAGTTGGGGTGAGACCCAGTACTTC. Translating it yields CASCESWGETQYF.

This clonotype was seen only a few times. CDR3 sequence: CASRVGTGSGNTIYF. The CDR3 region has the DNA TGTGCCAGCCGGGTGGGGACAGGGTCTGGAAACACCATATATTTT. The rearrangement joins TRBV2 to TRBJ1-3; TRBD1 matches at 9 bases. This CDR3 contains 15 residues. The V and J ends lost 8 bases and 1 base, in that order; junction bases with no gene match: 6. Germline CDR1 reads SNHLY; CDR2 reads FYNNEI.